Listed here are 20 T cell receptor beta chains from one sample, sequenced in a study of control samples from healthy donors and cancer patients. Produced via immunoSEQ multiplex PCR; TCRdb's table is partial and in-frame only. Found here are about 110,000 clones, roughly nine tenths of them singletons; the top ten hold about 4.2%. Material for sequencing was blood. The source is a human donor in good health. The donor label of this sample is uncertain.

This chain uses TRBV28 with TRBJ1-6; tentatively, D is TRBD1 (6 bases). CDR1 MDHEN and CDR2 SYDVKM come from the germline V gene. Trimming took off 2 bases at V and 6 bases at J, with 11 bases between the two ends. The CDR3 runs 15 residues. The CDR3 region is CASSLPQGLNSPLHF. For the CDR3, the DNA is TGTGCCAGCAGTTTACCACAGGGACTTAATTCACCCCTCCACTTT.

The chain links TRBV12-5 to TRBJ2-5; a weak D match, TRBD1 (5 bases). The CDR3 loop spans 14 amino acids. V lost 2 bases and J lost 2, with 9 bases in between. Germline CDR1 reads LGHNT; CDR2 reads FRNRAP. The CDR3 DNA reads TGTGCTAGTGGTTTGTCAGGGATTCAAGAGACCCAGTACTTC. This encodes CASGLSGIQETQYF.

This clone has just one count. CDR3 sequence: CASSPSNEAFF. CDR3 nucleotides: TGTGCCAGCAGTCCCTCTAATGAAGCTTTCTTT. This chain uses TRBV28 with TRBJ1-1; D unclear. Germline CDR1 MDHEN, CDR2 SYDVKM. V was shortened by 5 bases and J by 7 bases, with 8 bases between the two germline ends. This CDR3 region has 11 residues.

The chain couples TRBV18 to TRBJ2-4; a weak D match, TRBD1 (5 bases). The CDR3 runs 13 residues. CDR1 and CDR2 (germline): KGHSH, LQKENI. V was clipped by 1 base and J by 7 bases, with 8 bases between them. CDR3 sequence reads: CASSPQGNNIQYF. The CDR3 bases are TGTGCCAGCTCACCACAGGGGAATAACATTCAGTACTTC.

The chain combines TRBV7-2 with TRBJ2-1; 8 nucleotides align to TRBD1. V dropped 5 bases and J dropped 7; count of bases not matched to a gene: 13. Germline V CDR1 and CDR2: SGHTA, FQGNSA. The CDR3 is 16 residues long. The CDR3 is CASSRTPGQGENEQFF. The CDR3 DNA is TGTGCCAGCAGCCGTACACCTGGACAGGGTGAAAATGAGCAGTTCTTC.

V usage is TRBV13 and J usage is TRBJ1-2, with 7 nucleotides matching TRBD1. Germline loops: CDR1 PRHDT, CDR2 FYEKMQ (reference sequence). Trimming cost V 6 bases and J 5 bases; bases outside gene matches: 12. This CDR3 region has 15 residues. CDR3 DNA: TGTGCCAGCAGTTCCGGACAGGACAACCTTTATGGCTACACCTTC. This encodes CASSSGQDNLYGYTF.

The genes are TRBV6-1 and TRBJ1-1; no firm D call. The CDR3 is 14 residues long. The V gene lost 3 bases and the J gene lost 0 bases, with 8 bases spanning the gap. Germline lookup yields CDR1 MNHNS and CDR2 SASEGT. The CDR3 sequence: CASSEPTVNTEAFF. DNA of the CDR3: TGTGCCAGCAGTGAGCCGACGGTGAACACTGAAGCTTTCTTT.

By sample fraction, this clone is medium-sized (0.01 to 0.1%). The CDR3 DNA is TGTGCCAGTAGCGACCGGGACAGGGAGTCCGGGGAGCTGTTTTTT. This sequence encodes CASSDRDRESGELFF. The chain links TRBV19 to TRBJ2-2; TRBD1 matches at 9 bases. CDR1 and CDR2 from the germline V gene are LNHDA and SQIVND (reference sequence). The junction had 8 bases not matched to a gene; V was cut back by 6 bases and J by 6 bases. The CDR3 spans 15 residues.

This clone has a handful of counts. The rearrangement uses TRBV3-1 (or the pseudogene TRBV3-2) and TRBJ2-7; D is perhaps TRBD2 (6 bases). The CDR3 length is 15 residues. CDR1 and CDR2 (germline): LGHDT, YNNKEL (reference sequence). Trimming took off 4 bases at V and 3 bases at J, with 16 bases between the two ends. The CDR3 sequence is CASSPGSAGYYEQYF. The CDR3 DNA reads as TGTGCCAGCAGCCCAGGTTCGGCGGGATACTACGAGCAGTACTTC.

The chain combines TRBV5-6 with TRBJ2-7; D uncertain. V lost 1 base and J lost 3, with 5 bases in between. CDR3 length: 12 amino acids. The germline V gene encodes CDR1 SGHDT and CDR2 YYEEEE. The CDR3 loop is CASSLSSYEQYF. CDR3 coding DNA: TGTGCCAGCAGCTTGTCCAGCTACGAGCAGTACTTC.

The chain employs TRBV5-4 and TRBJ2-3; D uncertain. This CDR3 contains 12 residues. V shed 5 bases and J shed 2 bases, with 6 bases lying between them. The germline CDR1 and CDR2 sequences are SGHNT and YYREEE (reference sequence). In DNA, the CDR3 is TGTGCCAGCAGGAATATCACAGATACGCAGTATTTT. Residues: CASRNITDTQYF.

The chain combines TRBV4-1 with TRBJ2-7; D is tentatively TRBD1 or TRBD2 (6 bases each). This CDR3 is 18 amino acids long. Germline V gene lookup returns CDR1 MGHRA and CDR2 YSYEKL. The V end lost 4 bases, the J end lost 2 bases, and 24 bases lay between the germline ends. CDR3 bases: TGCGCCAGCAGCCTCGCTGGAGGGGGAACTTCTTGGACCTACGAGCAGTACTTC. It specifies CASSLAGGGTSWTYEQYF.

The chain carries TRBV14 and TRBJ2-2; tentative D call: TRBD2 (5 bases). This CDR3 is built from 13 residues. Deletions cut 5 bases from V and 8 bases from J, with 12 bases between. Germline CDR1 is SGHDN and CDR2 is FVKESK. Here the CDR3 reads CASSYTRGGELFF. CDR3 nucleotides: TGTGCCAGCAGCTATACTAGAGGAGGGGAGCTGTTTTTT.

Only one count was recorded for this clone. One end of the junction fails to match germline, which may point to a read error. V gene TRBV7-7 combines with J gene TRBJ2-5, with D possibly being TRBD1 (5 bases). The length of the CDR3 is 14 residues. CDR1 and CDR2 (germline): SSHAT, FNYEAQ (reference sequence). Written as DNA, the CDR3 is TGTGCTAGCAGCTTAGCCCAGGGTCAAGAGACCCAGTACTTC. Its protein product is CASSLAQGQETQYF.

The rearrangement uses TRBV7-8 and TRBJ2-5; D gene uncertain. V was trimmed by 1 base and J by 2 bases, leaving 11 bases between them. Germline V gene sequence: CDR1 SGHVS, CDR2 FQNEAQ. The CDR3 has 15 amino acids. The CDR3 region is CASSLVFSLQETQYF. CDR3 bases: TGTGCCAGCAGCTTAGTTTTCAGCCTACAAGAGACCCAGTACTTC.

The chain links TRBV10-3 to TRBJ2-1; D is possibly TRBD1 (6 bases). The V end lost 6 bases, the J end lost 0 bases, and 15 bases lay between the germline ends. The CDR3 runs 16 residues. Germline V gives CDR1 ENHRY, CDR2 SYGVKD. The CDR3 DNA follows: TGTGCCATCAGAACAGGGCAAGGGAGCTCCTACAATGAGCAGTTCTTC. Translation gives CAIRTGQGSSYNEQFF.

This clone was detected many times. V gene TRBV20-1 combines with J gene TRBJ2-7, with 8 positions matching TRBD1. The CDR3 is 13 residues long. The V gene end was trimmed by 3 bases and the J gene end by 5 bases; junction bases not matched to a gene: 6. Per the germline V gene, CDR1 is DFQATT and CDR2 is SNEGSKA (reference sequence). This CDR3 reads CSASRDRGHEQYF. The CDR3 nucleotides read TGCAGTGCTAGTCGAGACAGGGGCCACGAGCAGTACTTC.

The chain has TRBV2 and TRBJ2-3, with 9 positions matching TRBD2. The V segment lost 7 bases and the J segment 1 base; nucleotides outside the gene matches: 12. This CDR3 is built from 17 residues. Germline CDR1 reads SNHLY; CDR2 reads FYNNEI. For the CDR3, the DNA is TGTGCCAGCAAAAAGCGGGCTAGCGGGGTGGGCACAGATACGCAGTATTTT. Translating gives CASKKRASGVGTDTQYF.

This chain joins TRBV19 and TRBJ1-2, with 8 bases that match TRBD1. From germline, CDR1 is LNHDA and CDR2 SQIVND (reference sequence). This CDR3 is 12 amino acids long. V was pared by 4 bases and J by 12 bases, with 7 bases of the junction left unmatched. Written as DNA, the CDR3 is TGTGCCAGTAGTAGAGTCGGCAGGGGGCACACCTTC. Its protein is CASSRVGRGHTF.

The V and J genes are TRBV3-1 (or the pseudogene TRBV3-2) and TRBJ2-1; the D gene is possibly TRBD2 (5 bases). Germline assignment: CDR1 LGHDT and CDR2 YNNKEL (reference sequence). The CDR3 is made up of 15 amino acids. Trimming stripped 1 base from V and 6 bases from J, with 13 bases between. CDR3 residues: CASSQGAEGINEQFF. CDR3 nucleotide sequence: TGTGCCAGCAGCCAAGGGGCTGAGGGCATCAATGAGCAGTTCTTC.